This TCR beta chain was captured by sequencing in a study of graft-versus-host responses after intestinal transplantation. Study-level information: All recipients were transplanted with multivisceral, liver-intestinal, or isolated intestinal grafts. Anti-thymocyte globulin served as induction for all recipients, who then took tacrolimus and steroids for approximately 3 years.

This clone was counted between two and nine times. What it recognizes is unknown. TCRdb keeps only in-frame clones here, not all; method: immunoSEQ multiplex PCR. The data contain 89,000 or so clones, roughly 80% of them seen just once; the ten biggest clones take up 0.65% to 0.85%. Germline V lookup: CDR1 SGHRS, CDR2 YFSETQ. The trim removed 7 bases at V and 5 bases at J, leaving 10 bases unmatched. The CDR3 length is 14 residues. Sequencing was performed on unstimulated CD4+ T cells sorted from spleen or lymph node cells, taken before intestinal transplant. The V call is TRBV5-1, the J call TRBJ2-5; the match to TRBD1 covers 8 bases. The clonotype comes from a human donor who received an intestinal transplant. CDR3 sequence reads: CASGSQGARETQYF. In nucleotides, the CDR3 is TGCGCCAGCGGTTCCCAGGGGGCGCGTGAGACCCAGTACTTC.